The present TCR beta chain was sequenced within a study of vaccination and CD4 T cells after COVID-19. General observations from the study: In convalescent patients, 304 of 307 vaccine-specific clones were spike mono-reactive.

As to this clonotype: No antigen is known for it.

The time point: late sampling 161 to 241 days after vaccination in a few convalescent patients. This sample's treatment: approximately 9-day PBMC culture with coronavirus spike peptide pools or control peptides (ViraFEST assay). Sequence data for DNA of cultured CD4+ T cells were generated by the Oncomine TCR Beta short-read assay. TCRdb independently ran MiXCR on the PCR reads; one entry per CDR3 protein. The sample shows 25,000 to 30,000 distinct CDR3 sequences, around 33% of them seen only once. The CDR3 is 14 amino acids. Germline-derived CDR1 and CDR2 are KGHDR and SFDVKD. V lost 6 bases and J lost 1; bases outside the gene matches: 4.

The TCR sequence derives from a human donor who had recovered from COVID-19. The chain is built from TRBV24-1 and TRBJ1-1; 7 nucleotides align to TRBD1. The sample consisted of CD4+ T cells from blood, cultured in vitro, taken about 7 months after SARS-CoV-2 vaccination. The CDR3 bases are TGTGCCACCAGTTCTAACAGGGGGAACACTGAAGCTTTCTTT. The encoded protein is CATSSNRGNTEAFF.